This T cell receptor beta chain was retrieved from a study of T-cell reconstitution after alpha-beta-depleted transplantation in children. Notes on the study in general: Recipient T cells and thymic progenitors that survived were the source of the high TCRbeta diversity seen at day 60 in some patients. When one year had passed after transplant, most T-cell counts and diversity came from newly produced T cells. Where alpha-beta T cells came from about two months after transplant was reportedly several hundred expanded graft clones.

This clonotype has just a few counts. Its specificity is not known. Using unique molecular identifiers, the investigators prepared the TCRbeta library. One entry per CDR3 protein, called by TCRdb with MiXCR from the PCR reads. The sample yields about a million distinct CDR3 sequences, about 26% seen once. The V gene lost 3 bases and the J gene lost 4 bases, with 16 bases spanning the gap. The CDR3 spans 15 residues. CDR1 and CDR2 (germline): LNHNV, YYDKDF (reference sequence). This clonotype was sampled from a boy younger than two who had a stem cell transplant for SCID, so the T cells may come from the graft donor. This chain uses TRBV15 with TRBJ2-7, with D perhaps TRBD1 or TRBD2 (6 bases each). This sample comprised PBMCs, mostly from graft donor cells, obtained 360 days after TCRalphabeta/CD19-depleted stem cell transplant. CDR3 loop: CATSSIGGRGYEQYF. The CDR3 coding sequence is TGTGCCACCAGCAGCATAGGGGGGCGCGGGTACGAGCAGTACTTC. The full variable domain, rest sourced from reference TRBV15 and TRBJ2-7, is DAMVIQNPRYQVTQFGKPVTLSCSQTLNHNVMYWYQQKSSQAPKLLFHYYDKDFNNEADTPDNFQSRRPNTSFCFLDIRSPGLGDTAMYLCATSSIGGRGYEQYFGPGTRLTVT.